The sequence of this T cell receptor (beta chain) was determined in a study of blood T cell repertoires in COVID-19. CDR3 length: 14 amino acids. V lost 7 bases, J lost 0 bases, and 5 bases stayed unmatched. Germline lookup yields CDR1 MNHEY and CDR2 SVGAGI. Concerning this clone itself: Other DNA sequences of this sample code for an identical CDR3.

Method: immunoSEQ multiplex PCR; TCRdb's copy keeps in-frame clones and lacks some. Here the sample spans around 150,000 clones, approximately 87% being singletons. This chain connects TRBV6-5 to TRBJ1-1; 7 bases are shared with TRBD1. The material sequenced was peripheral blood. This receptor was obtained from a man in his fifties or sixties with active COVID-19. The CDR3 loop reads CASKQGTVNTEAFF. For the CDR3, the DNA is TGTGCCAGCAAGCAGGGGACAGTGAACACTGAAGCTTTCTTT.